These T cell receptor beta chains were read from a single sample in a study of blood T cell repertoires in COVID-19. Repertoires were generated with immunoSEQ multiplex PCR, while TCRdb's copy carries only in-frame clones and drops some. This table holds 250,000 or so clones, approximately 92% found once. Sequenced sample: peripheral blood. The receptors here all came from a woman aged 40 to 50 who had recovered from COVID-19. Both conserved end residues are part of each CDR3. D genes are given only for firm matches. Rows may omit the clone size; those that give it use once, few, many or a size class.

>.|TRBV5-6|.|TRBJ2-1
TGTGCCAGCAGCTTCCTGGACAGCCCCAATGAGCAGTTCTTC
CASSFLDSPNEQFF
>.|TRBV7-3|.|TRBJ1-2
TGTGCCAGCAGTCCTGGTCTCGAGGGCTATGGCTACACCTTC
CASSPGLEGYGYTF
>TRBD2|TRBV6-6|.|TRBJ2-2
TGTGCCAGCAGTCGAGTCGTGGAACCGGGACTAGCGGGAGTCCCGAACACCGGGGAGCTGTTTTTT
CASSRVVEPGLAGVPNTGELFF
>.|TRBV6-5|.|TRBJ1-2
TGTGCCACCCACAGCAACTATGGCTACACCTTC
CATHSNYGYTF
>.|TRBV19|.|TRBJ2-5
TGTGCCAGTACCCTCGATATGGGCAGACAAGAGACCCAGTACTTC
CASTLDMGRQETQYF
>TRBD1|TRBV19|.|TRBJ1-6
TGTGCCAGTAGTATCCGCGGGGACAGATCACCCCTCCACTTT
CASSIRGDRSPLHF
>.|TRBV30|.|TRBJ2-3
TGTGCCTGGGAGCAGACTCGAGATACGCAGTATTTT
CAWEQTRDTQYF
>.|TRBV11-2|.|TRBJ1-1
TGTGCCAGCAGCCGATTCAGCGAGAACACTGAAGCTTTCTTT
CASSRFSENTEAFF
>TRBD2|TRBV20-1|.|TRBJ2-3
TGCAGTGCTAGTACTAGCGGGGGGGTGGATACGCAGTATTTT
CSASTSGGVDTQYF
>TRBD2|TRBV28|.|TRBJ2-3
TGTGCCAGCAGTTTTCAGCGGGGGGATCCTAGCACAGATACGCAGTATTTT
CASSFQRGDPSTDTQYF
>.|TRBV6-5|once|TRBJ1-6
TGTGCCAGCAGTTACTCGGACAGTAATTCACCCCTCCACTTT
CASSYSDSNSPLHF
>.|TRBV9|.|TRBJ2-3
TGTGCCAGCAGCGTTACTACGGGTGATACGCAGTATTTT
CASSVTTGDTQYF
>.|TRBV10-3|.|TRBJ2-7
TGTGCCATCAGTGATGCCCTCAGGGGTCTCGAGCAGTACTTC
CAISDALRGLEQYF
>.|TRBV20-1|.|TRBJ2-1
TGCAGTGCTAGAAATCGGGTTGAGCAGTTCTTC
CSARNRVEQFF
>.|TRBV30|.|TRBJ1-1
TGTGCCTGGAGTGCGGACAGATTGAACACTGAAGCTTTCTTT
CAWSADRLNTEAFF
>.|TRBV7-8|.|TRBJ1-3
TGTGCCAGCAGCTTAATAAGCCGAAGCTCTGGAAACACCATATATTTT
CASSLISRSSGNTIYF
>TRBD1|TRBV2|once|TRBJ1-4
TGTGCCAGCAGTGAACAGGGGGCAACTAATGAAAAACTGTTTTTT
CASSEQGATNEKLFF